The 10 T cell receptor beta chains below were found in one sample sequenced in a study of spatial heterogeneity in lung cancer. Time point defined: sample taken at primary tumor resection. TCRdb re-called the 5' RACE reads with MiXCR, one entry per CDR3 protein. The sample holds some 10,000 distinct CDR3 sequences; 4.5% are singletons and the top ten take around a tenth. Their specific antigens are unknown. Study results and limitations: Tumoral mutation counts were tracked by counts of expanded intratumoral alpha and beta TCRs.

This specimen consisted of lung tumor tissue, obtained at surgery. These receptors all stem from a female donor with early-stage non-small cell lung cancer.

This clonotype is medium-sized within its sample. The J gene is TRBJ2-1, the V gene TRBV10-3; 14 positions match TRBD2. CDR3 length equals 17 residues. With V trimmed by 6 bases and J by 7 bases, 11 bases remained unmatched. CDR1 and CDR2 (germline): ENHRY, SYGVKD. The CDR3 sequence: CAISGSSWTSGRNEQFF. The DNA for the CDR3 is TGTGCCATCAGCGGGTCCTCCTGGACTAGCGGGAGGAATGAGCAGTTCTTC.

The table lists this clonotype with many counts. The chain links TRBV3-1 to TRBJ2-7; no clear D. Germline values: CDR1 LGHDT, CDR2 YNNKEL (reference sequence). The CDR3 spans 14 residues. Trimming shortened V by 4 bases and J by 5 bases, and 15 bases separated the two germline ends. The CDR3 region has the DNA TGTGCCAGCAGCCGCCAACTAAGCTTCGACGAGCAGTACTTC. Residues: CASSRQLSFDEQYF.

This clonotype is classed as large. The chain has TRBV20-1 and TRBJ2-1, with a possible D match to TRBD2 (6 bases). The germline V and J ends were trimmed by 5 bases and 3 bases, with 14 bases remaining between them. CDR3 length equals 14 residues. Germline CDR1 DFQATT, CDR2 SNEGSKA (reference sequence). CDR3 residues: CSALETRGYNEQFF. CDR3 bases: TGCAGTGCTCTCGAGACTAGAGGCTACAATGAGCAGTTCTTC.

This clonotype appeared many times. This chain connects TRBV6-1 to TRBJ1-2; TRBD1 might be the D (6 bases). Germline V gene data show CDR1 as MNHNS and CDR2 as SASEGT. The CDR3 runs to 14 residues. The V gene lost 3 bases and the J gene lost 8 bases, with 16 bases spanning the gap. CDR3 sequence reads: CASSEAGEVKGYTF. CDR3 bases: TGTGCCAGCAGTGAGGCAGGGGAGGTGAAGGGCTACACCTTC.

By share, this clonotype ranks as large. The V and J genes are TRBV27 and TRBJ2-7; D unclear. Trimming cost V 8 bases and J 7 bases, with 15 bases left between them. The CDR3 runs to 12 residues. Looked up from germline, CDR1 is MNHEY and CDR2 is SMNVEV (reference sequence). The chain's CDR3 is CASGFSGREQYF. In DNA, the CDR3 is TGTGCCAGCGGATTTAGTGGTCGAGAGCAGTACTTC.

The chain recombines TRBV12-3 or TRBV12-4 with TRBJ1-4; no definite D call. This CDR3 region has 16 residues. V was cut by 6 bases and J by 7 bases, with 21 bases left in between. Here the CDR3 reads CASSPNPGVGFEKLFF. The DNA of the CDR3 is TGTGCCAGCAGCCCTAACCCCGGGGTAGGATTTGAAAAACTGTTTTTT.

This clonotype was observed at least ten times. This chain connects TRBV11-1 to TRBJ1-2; D remains ambiguous. There are 13 residues in the CDR3. The V end was cut by 4 bases, the J end by 3 bases, with 9 bases between. Germline V gene lookup returns CDR1 SGHAT and CDR2 FQDESV (reference sequence). CDR3 loop: CASSSRSDYGYTF. The CDR3 DNA reads TGTGCCAGCAGCTCAAGGTCAGACTATGGCTACACCTTC.

This clonotype has a count of ten or more. The rearrangement links TRBV7-9 to TRBJ2-1; 11 positions agree with TRBD2. V gave up 10 bases and J gave up 10 bases; unmatched junction bases: 12. This CDR3 has 14 amino acids. Germline loops: CDR1 SEHNR, CDR2 FQNEAQ (reference sequence). This chain's CDR3 is CAILTSGAYREQFF. CDR3 DNA: TGTGCCATCCTGACTAGCGGGGCTTACAGAGAGCAGTTCTTC.

This clonotype was found a few times. The V and J genes are TRBV28 and TRBJ1-5; no firm D call. This CDR3 is built from 15 residues. Trimming removed 5 bases at V and 2 bases at J, with 13 bases between. Germline V gene data show CDR1 as MDHEN and CDR2 as SYDVKM. The CDR3 region has the DNA TGTGCCAGCAGTCGCGGCCTTTGGGGCAATCAGCCCCAGCATTTT. Translation: CASSRGLWGNQPQHF.

This clonotype appeared many times. This may arise from a read error, as a much more abundant clone is one base away. The rearrangement uses TRBV28 and TRBJ1-2; 8 bases align to TRBD1. The CDR3 totals 16 residues. Per the germline V gene, CDR1 is MDHEN and CDR2 is SYDVKM. Written as DNA, the CDR3 is TGTGCCAGCAGTCCGCATGCTGACAGGGGTTTCTATGGCTACAACTTC. It specifies CASSPHADRGFYGYNF.